The rows below give T cell receptor beta chains drawn from one sample of a study of control samples from healthy donors and cancer patients. The protocol was immunoSEQ multiplex PCR, while the TCRdb copy is restricted to in-frame clones and leaves out a portion. The table lists about 140,000 clones, roughly nine tenths of them singletons. Sample: blood. Receptor source: a young man in good health. CDR3s include the opening cysteine and the closing phenylalanine or tryptophan. Fields, in order: V gene, D gene, clone size, J gene, CDR3 DNA, CDR3 protein. The D gene is left open where the match is weak. Not all rows give a size; the values are once, few, many and, for expanded clones, a class.

TRBV28	.	.	TRBJ2-7	TGTGCCAGCAGTTTACCGACCCTGGGGGGGGCGGGCGAGCAGTACTTC	CASSLPTLGGAGEQYF
TRBV9	.	.	TRBJ1-3	TGTGCCAGCAGCGGCTCGGACGCCGGAAACACCATATATTTT	CASSGSDAGNTIYF
TRBV6-5	.	.	TRBJ1-6	TGTGCCAGCAGGTCCGTACCCGGTGACTATTCACCCCTCCACTTT	CASRSVPGDYSPLHF
TRBV28	.	.	TRBJ1-4	TGTGCCAGCAGTCCCCCAAGGGGTTTTGGGGAAAAACTGTTTTTT	CASSPPRGFGEKLFF
TRBV11-2	.	.	TRBJ1-3	TGTGCCAGCAGCTTTTACCGGGGCTCTGGAAACACCATATATTTT	CASSFYRGSGNTIYF
TRBV7-9	TRBD1	.	TRBJ2-7	TGTGCCAGCAGCTCGGACAGGGGGCCCACCTACGAGCAGTACTTC	CASSSDRGPTYEQYF
TRBV18	.	.	TRBJ1-1	TGTGCCAGCTCACCAGGGATGGGGGGGGAGACCACTGAAGCTTTCTTT	CASSPGMGGETTEAFF
TRBV11-2	.	.	TRBJ1-4	TGTGCCAGCAGCCTAGGGGTCGAGGAAAAACTGTTTTTT	CASSLGVEEKLFF
TRBV6-6	TRBD1	.	TRBJ2-2	TGTGCCAGCAGTCCGAGTATGGCAGGGGGTGGCACCGGGGAGCTGTTTTTT	CASSPSMAGGGTGELFF
TRBV28	TRBD1	.	TRBJ1-3	TGTGCCAGCAGTGCCCCAGGGGGCACCATATATTTT	CASSAPGGTIYF
TRBV11-2	.	.	TRBJ2-5	TGTGCCAGCAGCTTAGCAGCTCGCTTGGAGACCCAGTACTTC	CASSLAARLETQYF
TRBV28	TRBD1	.	TRBJ1-2	TGTGCCAGCAGTTTAGTTCAGGGGGGATATGGCTACACCTTC	CASSLVQGGYGYTF
TRBV18	.	.	TRBJ2-3	TGTGCCAGCTCACCAAACACCGGGAGCACAGATACGCAGTATTTT	CASSPNTGSTDTQYF
TRBV7-3	TRBD1	.	TRBJ1-3	TGTGCCAGCAGCCCGACAGGGGGCTTTGGAAACACCATATATTTT	CASSPTGGFGNTIYF
TRBV10-1	.	.	TRBJ2-3	TGCGCCAGCAGTGTGACGGAAGATGCGCAGTATTTT	CASSVTEDAQYF
TRBV7-9	.	.	TRBJ2-7	TGTGCCAGCAGCGCCCCAGGACTGCTCTACGAGCAGTACTTC	CASSAPGLLYEQYF
TRBV7-9	TRBD1	.	TRBJ2-5	TGTGCCAGCAGCTCTCGCCGGGACAGACAAGAGACCCAGTACTTC	CASSSRRDRQETQYF
TRBV12-3/TRBV12-4	.	.	TRBJ1-2	TGTGCCAGCAGTGACTTGGAGGGCTACACCTTC	CASSDLEGYTF
TRBV6-5	.	.	TRBJ2-7	TGTGCCAGCAGTAAGGGTCCCTCCTACGAGCAGTACTTC	CASSKGPSYEQYF
TRBV5-1	TRBD2	.	TRBJ2-1	TGCGCCAGCAGCTTGGAAGTCGGGCTAGCGGGGTACAATGAGCAGTTCTTC	CASSLEVGLAGYNEQFF
TRBV2	.	.	TRBJ1-1	TGTGCCAGCAGTGAGTCGGTGAACACTGAAGCTTTCTTT	CASSESVNTEAFF
TRBV7-9	.	.	TRBJ2-5	TGTGCCAGCAGCTCCGGGCCGCCGATCGAGGAGACCCAGTACTTC	CASSSGPPIEETQYF
TRBV27	TRBD1	.	TRBJ1-1	TGTGCCAGCAGTCCCAGGGGGGCCAACACTGAAGCTTTCTTT	CASSPRGANTEAFF
TRBV6-7	TRBD1	.	TRBJ2-4	TGTGCCAGCAGTGGGGACAGAAACATTCAGTACTTC	CASSGDRNIQYF
TRBV4-2	TRBD2	.	TRBJ2-3	TGTGCCAGCAGTGACGGGGGGAGGACAGATACGCAGTATTTT	CASSDGGRTDTQYF
TRBV29-1	.	.	TRBJ2-5	TGCAGCGTTGTGCCTAGCAAGGAGACCCAGTACTTC	CSVVPSKETQYF
TRBV6-2/TRBV6-3	.	.	TRBJ1-6	TGTGCCAGCAGTTACGTCCTCTCCGAGGGAGAATCACCCCTCCACTTT	CASSYVLSEGESPLHF
TRBV5-4	.	.	TRBJ1-4	TGTGCCAGCAGCCCCCAGACAGGATCCAATGAAAAACTGTTTTTT	CASSPQTGSNEKLFF
TRBV4-2	.	.	TRBJ1-2	TGTGCCAGCAGCCCCACAAGCAGGACAGAAACTAACTATGGCTACACCTTC	CASSPTSRTETNYGYTF
TRBV4-2	.	.	TRBJ2-3	TGTGCCAGCAGCCAAGATCAGGGGGGCGGGACAGATACGCAGTATTTT	CASSQDQGGGTDTQYF
TRBV7-3	TRBD1	once	TRBJ1-2	TGTGCCAGCAGTCCTGATCCACAGGGGAACTATGGCTACACCTTC	CASSPDPQGNYGYTF
TRBV12-3/TRBV12-4	.	.	TRBJ1-6	TGTGCCAGCAGTTTTAGGGGTTCACCCCTCCACTTT	CASSFRGSPLHF
TRBV9	.	few	TRBJ2-7	TGTGCCAGCAGCCCCCAGGGGACAAACTTTGGGCGGAGCGAGCAGTACTTC	CASSPQGTNFGRSEQYF
TRBV5-1	.	.	TRBJ2-5	TGCGCCAGCAGCTTGGCTGGGGCAAATCAAGAGACCCAGTACTTC	CASSLAGANQETQYF
TRBV6-6	TRBD2	few	TRBJ2-2	TGTGCCAGCAGTCGATTGACTAGCGGGGGCGACACCGGGGAGCTGTTTTTT	CASSRLTSGGDTGELFF
TRBV20-1	.	.	TRBJ2-1	TGCAGTGCTAGAGACGACAGCACGCAGTTCTTC	CSARDDSTQFF
TRBV6-6	.	.	TRBJ1-1	TGTGCCAGCATGTGGGCGGACAGACGCACTGAAGCTTTCTTT	CASMWADRRTEAFF
TRBV19	.	few	TRBJ1-6	TGTGCCAGTACCGGAGCAGGGATTAATTCACCCCTCCACTTT	CASTGAGINSPLHF
TRBV5-4	.	.	TRBJ1-1	TGTGCCAGCAGCATCCAGAGGAACACTGAAGCTTTCTTT	CASSIQRNTEAFF
TRBV12-3/TRBV12-4	.	.	TRBJ2-7	TGTGCCAGCAGTCAGGGACTGGACGAGCAGTACTTC	CASSQGLDEQYF
TRBV5-4	.	.	TRBJ2-2	TGTGCCAGCAGCTTATACACCAGGGTGCGCACCGGGGAGCTGTTTTTT	CASSLYTRVRTGELFF
TRBV7-3	.	.	TRBJ2-3	TGTGCCAGCAGCTTCCGGGACAGCACAGATACGCAGTATTTT	CASSFRDSTDTQYF
TRBV10-3	TRBD1	.	TRBJ1-2	TGTGCCATCGGACAGGACCCGTCCCAGCATGGCTACACCTTC	CAIGQDPSQHGYTF
TRBV5-1	.	few	TRBJ1-2	TGCGCCAGCAGCTCCTCAGGGAACTATGGCTACACCTTC	CASSSSGNYGYTF
TRBV11-2	.	once	TRBJ2-7	TGTGCCAGCAGCTTAGGCAGGACGTACTACGAGCAGTACTTC	CASSLGRTYYEQYF
TRBV6-5	.	.	TRBJ1-4	TGTGCCAGCAGTACAGGGAATAATGAAAAACTGTTTTTT	CASSTGNNEKLFF
TRBV5-6	TRBD2	.	TRBJ2-7	TGTGCCAGCAGCCGAAGACTAGCGGGGGCTAACTACGAGCAGTACTTC	CASSRRLAGANYEQYF
TRBV7-9	.	.	TRBJ1-1	TGTGCCAGCAGCTTACAGGAGGGGCTTATAGCTTTCTTT	CASSLQEGLIAFF
TRBV19	.	.	TRBJ1-2	TGTGCCACCTGGAGCCGAGGGGGCTACACCTTC	CATWSRGGYTF